The 26 T cell receptor beta chains below all came from one sample that was sequenced in a study of identical twins. TCRdb reprocessed the 5' RACE reads with MiXCR, giving one entry per CDR3 protein. Counted here are roughly 710,000 distinct CDR3 sequences, approximately 6.1% occurring once; the ten biggest clones make up about 1.8%. Material for sequencing was naive T cells sorted from blood. The receptors were sampled from a man aged 18 to 30 in good health.

This clonotype was counted at least ten times. The chain recombines TRBV6-6 with TRBJ2-1; maybe TRBD2 (6 bases). V lost 6 bases and J 10 bases, leaving 10 bases between the germline ends. The CDR3 covers 11 residues. Germline lookup yields CDR1 MNHNY and CDR2 SVGAGI (reference sequence). CDR3 in amino acids: CASRRDFEQFF. CDR3 nucleotide sequence: TGTGCCAGCAGGAGGGACTTCGAGCAGTTCTTC.

This clonotype was seen more than once but under ten times. The chain uses TRBV24-1 and TRBJ1-4, with D uncertain. The V end lost 3 bases, the J end lost 3 bases, and 10 bases lay between the germline ends. This CDR3 contains 15 residues. Germline loops: CDR1 KGHDR, CDR2 SFDVKD. CDR3 bases: TGTGCCACCAGTGATAACGGCTCGGCTAATGAAAAACTGTTTTTT. Residues: CATSDNGSANEKLFF.

This clonotype was counted only a few times. V usage is TRBV6-1 and J usage is TRBJ2-3, with D maybe TRBD1 (6 bases). The CDR3 length is 15 residues. Germline CDR1 MNHNS, CDR2 SASEGT. V was trimmed by 2 bases and J by 4 bases, leaving 13 bases between them. CDR3 coding DNA: TGTGCCAGCAGTGAATTCGCAGGGGTGGCAGATACGCAGTATTTT. This codes for CASSEFAGVADTQYF.

This clonotype occurred a few times. The chain uses TRBV20-1 and TRBJ2-5; D tentatively reads TRBD1 or TRBD2 (6 bases each). The V gene lost 2 bases and the J gene lost 7 bases, with 17 bases spanning the gap. Germline V gives CDR1 DFQATT, CDR2 SNEGSKA (reference sequence). This CDR3 spans 14 amino acids. CDR3 nucleotide sequence: TGCAGTGCTAGATTACCACGGGGGCCGGCGACCCAGTACTTC. This gives the protein CSARLPRGPATQYF.

The sample holds many counts of this clonotype. The chain joins TRBV7-9 to TRBJ2-5, with 7 bases aligning to TRBD1. V was clipped by 5 bases and J by 2 bases; unmatched bases: 2. The CDR3 spans 13 residues. The V gene's germline CDR1 is SEHNR and CDR2 FQNEAQ (reference sequence). This CDR3 is CASSAGGQETQYF. CDR3 bases: TGTGCCAGCAGCGCAGGGGGTCAAGAGACCCAGTACTTC.

This clonotype was picked up many times. V and J are TRBV27 and TRBJ2-5; D might be TRBD1 (8 bases). The CDR3 is 15 residues long. V lost 5 bases and J 2 bases, leaving 15 bases between the germline ends. Per the germline V gene, CDR1 is MNHEY and CDR2 is SMNVEV (reference sequence). CDR3 region: CASSVDRGLQETQYF. The CDR3 coding sequence is TGTGCCAGCAGTGTCGACAGGGGACTACAAGAGACCCAGTACTTC.

At least ten counts were recorded for this clonotype. The chain joins TRBV6-5 to TRBJ1-4; the D is unclear. Germline V CDR1 and CDR2: MNHEY, SVGAGI. Trimming removed 2 bases at V and 8 bases at J, with 12 bases between. This CDR3 is 14 amino acids long. CDR3 DNA: TGTGCCAGCAGTTACGGTCAAACGGGGGAAAAACTGTTTTTT. Amino acids: CASSYGQTGEKLFF.

This clonotype was seen ten or more times. V gene TRBV12-3 or TRBV12-4 combines with J gene TRBJ2-7; D is perhaps TRBD2 (6 bases). The ends were cut back, 5 bases at V and 0 bases at J, with 23 bases in the middle. The CDR3 has 18 residues. In DNA, the CDR3 is TGTGCCAGCAGTCTACCGGGACTGTTAGCGGTAAACTCCTACGAGCAGTACTTC. It codes for CASSLPGLLAVNSYEQYF.

This clonotype was detected a few times. The chain links TRBV24-1 to TRBJ2-3; TRBD2 matches at 10 bases. J was trimmed by 3 bases and V by 3 bases; bases with no gene match: 5. Germline CDR1 and CDR2: KGHDR and SFDVKD. The CDR3 has 16 residues. CDR3 sequence reads: CATSDPSGRGTDTQYF. The CDR3 nucleotides read TGTGCCACCAGTGATCCCAGCGGGAGGGGAACAGATACGCAGTATTTT.

This clonotype was observed a few times. V usage is TRBV20-1 and J usage is TRBJ1-1, with D perhaps TRBD1 (5 bases). The CDR3 is 14 amino acids. V was clipped by 1 base and J by 1 base, with 10 bases between them. Germline values: CDR1 DFQATT, CDR2 SNEGSKA (reference sequence). CDR3 in amino acids: CSARASGTNTEAFF. Here the CDR3 DNA reads TGCAGTGCTAGAGCCTCCGGGACGAACACTGAAGCTTTCTTT.

For this clonotype: A read error may be the cause here, since a much bigger clone is one base away. In DNA, the CDR3 is TGCGCCAGCAGCGCCAGGACTAGCGGGTCCTACAATGAGCGGTTCTTC. This gives the protein CASSARTSGSYNERFF. V and J are TRBV5-1 and TRBJ2-1; TRBD2 aligns across 11 bases. CDR3 size: 16 residues. Germline-derived CDR1 and CDR2 are SGHRS and YFSETQ.

This clonotype was seen only a few times. This sequence joins TRBV20-1 and TRBJ1-5, with D unclear. The CDR3 spans 15 residues. V lost 0 bases and J lost 0, with 9 bases in between. Germline V gene lookup returns CDR1 DFQATT and CDR2 SNEGSKA (reference sequence). The CDR3 is CSARDRRNSNQPQHF. The CDR3, as DNA: TGCAGTGCTAGAGATCGTCGAAATAGCAATCAGCCCCAGCATTTT.

At least ten counts were recorded for this clonotype. The rearrangement links TRBV12-3 or TRBV12-4 to TRBJ2-1; 9 positions agree with TRBD1. J gave up 7 bases and V 9 bases, and 13 bases lay outside the gene matches. The CDR3 is 15 amino acids. The CDR3 nucleotides are TGTGCCAGTTTCAACAGACAGGGGGTCATGAATGAGCAGTTCTTC. Its protein is CASFNRQGVMNEQFF.

CDR3 coding DNA: TGTGCCAGCAGCTTAGGGGACGGTGATTATGGCTACACCTTC. Its protein is CASSLGDGDYGYTF. The chain is built from TRBV11-2 and TRBJ1-2, with D perhaps TRBD1 (5 bases). Trimming cost V 1 base and J 5 bases, with 11 bases left between them. The germline CDR1 and CDR2 sequences are SGHAT and FQNNGV. The CDR3 contains 14 residues.

The rearrangement links TRBV27 to TRBJ2-6; possibly TRBD2 for D (6 bases). Germline lookup yields CDR1 MNHEY and CDR2 SMNVEV (reference sequence). This CDR3 is 17 amino acids long. V was shortened by 7 bases and J by 2 bases, with 18 bases between the two germline ends. The CDR3 DNA sequence: TGTGCCAGCACCAGGGACGGCCGGAGGGCTGGGGCCAACGTCCTGACTTTC. This translates into CASTRDGRRAGANVLTF. Full variable domain (missing parts from reference TRBV27 and TRBJ2-6): EAQVTQNPRYLITVTGKKLTVTCSQNMNHEYMSWYRQDPGLGLRQIYYSMNVEVTDKGDVPEGYKVSRKEKRNFPLILESPSPNQTSLYFCASTRDGRRAGANVLTFGAGSRLTVL.

This clonotype has ten or more counts. The chain is built from TRBV29-1 and TRBJ2-1; 11 bases match TRBD2. V gave up 7 bases and J gave up 5 bases; unmatched junction bases: 10. The CDR3 has 15 amino acids. In germline, CDR1 is SQVTM, CDR2 ANQGSEA. The CDR3 DNA sequence: TGCAGCGGACCCAGACTAGCGGGAAAAAACAATGAGCAGTTCTTC. This codes for CSGPRLAGKNNEQFF.

This clonotype has only a few counts. V gene TRBV7-9 combines with J gene TRBJ2-7; 9 bases are a match to TRBD1. Unmatched junction bases numbered 12, after V lost 4 bases and J lost 5 bases. CDR1 is SEHNR, CDR2 FQNEAQ, per germline (reference sequence). The CDR3 is 16 amino acids. The CDR3 bases are TGTGCCAGCAGCTGGAAACCGGGACAGGGCTGGGACGAGCAGTACTTC. It yields the protein CASSWKPGQGWDEQYF. Using reference TRBV7-9 and TRBJ2-7 for the parts outside the CDR3, the full variable domain is DTGVSQNPRHKITKRGQNVTFRCDPISEHNRLYWYRQTLGQGPEFLTYFQNEAQLEKSRLLSDRFSAERPKGSFSTLEIQRTEQGDSAMYLCASSWKPGQGWDEQYFGPGTRLTVT.

This clonotype was found many times. Sequence at one end of the junction differs from germline and may be a read error. V gene TRBV12-3 or TRBV12-4 combines with J gene TRBJ1-5, with D possibly being TRBD1 (6 bases). This CDR3 has 14 amino acids. For the CDR3, the DNA is TGCGCCAGCAGCTTGGACAGCCCCAATCAGCCCCAGCATTTT. It yields the protein CASSLDSPNQPQHF.

This clonotype has at least ten counts. J is TRBJ1-4 and V is TRBV29-1, with D possibly matching TRBD1 (5 bases). CDR1 is SQVTM and CDR2 is ANQGSEA in the germline V gene. The CDR3 sequence is 12 residues long. V gave up 4 bases and J gave up 3 bases, with 6 bases separating them. The CDR3 loop is CSVGGSNEKLFF. The CDR3 nucleotides are TGCAGCGTTGGGGGGTCTAATGAAAAACTGTTTTTT. The full variable domain, its missing parts supplied by reference TRBV29-1 and TRBJ1-4, is SAVISQKPSRDICQRGTSLTIQCQVDSQVTMMFWYRQQPGQSLTLIATANQGSEATYESGFVIDKFPISRPNLTFSTLTVSNMSPEDSSIYLCSVGGSNEKLFFGSGTQLSVL.

There are many counts of this clonotype. V and J are TRBV5-1 and TRBJ2-3; 9 bases align to TRBD1. With V trimmed by 2 bases and J by 4 bases, 5 bases remained unmatched. CDR1 and CDR2 from the germline V gene are SGHRS and YFSETQ. The CDR3 spans 15 residues. The CDR3 loop is CASSFTGQGPDTQYF. Written as DNA, the CDR3 is TGCGCCAGCAGCTTCACGGGACAGGGCCCAGATACGCAGTATTTT.

This clonotype was detected ten times or more. The chain recombines TRBV20-1 with TRBJ2-1; D is ambiguous. CDR3 length: 13 residues. Germline V lookup: CDR1 DFQATT, CDR2 SNEGSKA (reference sequence). V was pared by 4 bases and J by 10 bases, with 17 bases between. The CDR3 loop reads CSATHSLRKEQFF. The CDR3 coding sequence is TGCAGTGCTACCCACTCTCTCCGTAAAGAGCAGTTCTTC.

This clonotype was counted many times. This sequence joins TRBV20-1 and TRBJ1-1; weak D call: TRBD1 (5 bases). CDR1 and CDR2 from the germline V gene are DFQATT and SNEGSKA (reference sequence). The CDR3 consists of 13 residues. With 2 bases removed from V and 5 bases from J, the gap between germline ends came to 12 bases. This CDR3 reads CSARFIKGTEAFF. In DNA form, the CDR3 reads TGCAGTGCTAGATTCATCAAGGGGACTGAAGCTTTCTTT.

There are a few counts of this clonotype. The genes are TRBV2 and TRBJ2-7, with TRBD1 matching over 9 bases. The CDR3 covers 14 residues. Germline values: CDR1 SNHLY, CDR2 FYNNEI. Trimming at V came to 7 bases and at J to 3 bases, leaving 7 bases not matched to a gene. The CDR3 DNA is TGTGCCAGCACGGGACAGGGTACCCTCTACGAGCAGTACTTC. Its translation is CASTGQGTLYEQYF.

Many counts were recorded for this clonotype. CDR3 sequence reads: CATSRDQGRTSGYEQYV. CDR3 in DNA: TGTGCCACCAGCAGAGATCAGGGTCGGACTAGCGGCTACGAGCAGTACGTC. This rearrangement joins TRBV15 to TRBJ2-7, with TRBD2 matching 10 bases. The CDR3 totals 17 residues. Germline V gene data show CDR1 as LNHNV and CDR2 as YYDKDF (reference sequence). Losses at the gene ends were 0 bases for V and 3 bases for J; bases not matched to a gene: 8.

This clonotype was observed at least ten times. This chain connects TRBV27 to TRBJ1-5; no firm D call. V lost 4 bases and J 6 bases, leaving 10 bases between the germline ends. CDR3 length: 13 residues. The germline gives CDR1 MNHEY, CDR2 SMNVEV (reference sequence). The CDR3 here is CASSSTGSQPQHF. CDR3 bases: TGTGCCAGCAGTTCGACCGGGAGTCAGCCCCAGCATTTT.

This clonotype was counted ten times or more. The rearrangement links TRBV12-3 or TRBV12-4 to TRBJ2-2; possibly TRBD2 for D (6 bases). The ends were cut back, 3 bases at V and 1 base at J, with 9 bases in the middle. The CDR3 length is 15 residues. CDR3 amino acids: CASSFGGMNTGELFF. The CDR3 DNA reads as TGTGCCAGCAGTTTCGGCGGGATGAACACCGGGGAGCTGTTTTTT.